This T cell receptor (beta chain) was observed in a study of cytomegalovirus exposure and HLA in healthy donors. The CDR3 extends over 13 amino acids. Germline V gene data show CDR1 as SSHAT and CDR2 as FNYEAQ (reference sequence). A note on this clone: The junction shows a germline mismatch at one end, possibly a read error.

Both 60 Vbeta primers and 13 Jbeta primers went into the PCR. Method: immunoSEQ multiplex PCR; TCRdb's copy keeps in-frame clones and lacks some. The sample data list tens of thousands of clones. All donors participated as healthy donors of bone marrow. The chain has TRBV7-7 and TRBJ2-3, with TRBD2 matching 7 bases. The TCR was taken from a man younger than 45 in good health and CMV-seropositive. Sequences were obtained from PBMCs. The CDR3 coding sequence is TGTGCTAGCAGCTTGGGAGGGGCAGATACGCAGTATTTT. Translation: CASSLGGADTQYF.